This T cell receptor (beta chain) was identified in a study of blood T cell repertoires in COVID-19. Study-level background: The samples span acute and convalescent COVID-19 from the United States, Italy and Spain. In each case, the material was cDNA or gDNA derived from T cells, B-cell-depleted T cells, or PBMCs.

V was clipped by 4 bases and J by 8 bases, with 18 bases between them. CDR1 is KGHSH, CDR2 LQKENI, per germline. The CDR3 length is 16 residues. This clone was picked up a small number of times. In the study's own analysis: Reference gene primer amplification gave nucleated cell count estimates. TCRdb's table, derived via immunoSEQ multiplex PCR, lists solely in-frame clones and lacks some. The V and J calls and the clone size are those of that table, but D and trimming were determined from the DNA. The repertoire includes a few hundred thousand clones, around 82% of them detected once, and 2.5% to 3% sits in the top ten.

Input material: peripheral blood. This chain connects TRBV18 to TRBJ1-6, with D perhaps matching TRBD1 (6 bases). The clonotype was recovered from a man between 50 and 59 years old with active or convalescent COVID-19. This chain's CDR3 is CASSRTGPGVDSPLHF. DNA of the CDR3: TGTGCCAGCTCACGAACGGGCCCAGGGGTTGATTCACCCCTCCACTTT. Full variable domain (outside the CDR3, taken from reference TRBV18 and TRBJ1-6): NAGVMQNPRHLVRRRGQEARLRCSPMKGHSHVYWYRQLPEEGLKFMVYLQKENIIDESGMPKERFSAEFPKEGPSILRIQQVVRGDSAAYFCASSRTGPGVDSPLHFGNGTRLTVT.